The rows below give T cell receptor beta chains drawn from one sample of a study of shared clonotypes between healthy human individuals. Libraries were prepared by immunoSEQ multiplex PCR; TCRdb keeps only in-frame clonotypes and omits some of them. The table shows approximately 2.5 million clones, with over 85% occurring only once. Sequencing was carried out using naive CD4+ T cells from PBMCs. The receptor set was obtained from a man between 18 and 35 years old in good health. Some clones in this sample may be carry-over from other donors' samples. CDR3s include the opening cysteine and the closing phenylalanine or tryptophan. The order of the fields is CDR3 length, V gene, J gene, clone size, D gene, CDR3 protein, CDR3 DNA. The D gene is left open where the match is weak. Some rows mark clone size as missing; the rest say once, few, many or name a class of expanded clone.

>14|TRBV6-5|TRBJ1-5|.|.
CASSYSRGYQPQHF
TGTGCCAGCAGTTACTCCAGGGGCTATCAGCCCCAGCATTTT
>15|TRBV6-5|TRBJ1-5|.|.
CASSSDRNSNQPQHF
TGTGCCAGCAGTTCCGACAGGAATAGCAATCAGCCCCAGCATTTT
>16|TRBV28|TRBJ2-3|.|TRBD1
CASSSQGAQSTDTQYF
TGTGCCAGCAGTTCTCAGGGGGCTCAAAGCACAGATACGCAGTATTTT
>14|TRBV5-1|TRBJ1-4|.|.
CASSLWGGNEKLFF
TGCGCCAGCAGCTTGTGGGGCGGCAATGAAAAACTGTTTTTT
>14|TRBV19|TRBJ2-7|.|.
CASSRSSGNYEQYF
TGTGCCAGTAGTCGGAGTTCGGGAAACTACGAGCAGTACTTC
>18|TRBV5-1|TRBJ2-5|.|TRBD2
CASSLGTSGRAGGETQYF
TGCGCCAGCAGCTTGGGGACTAGCGGGAGGGCCGGGGGAGAGACCCAGTACTTC
>16|TRBV19|TRBJ1-2|.|.
CASSTPSSGQNYGYTF
TGTGCCAGTAGTACCCCATCCTCAGGCCAGAACTATGGCTACACCTTC
>19|TRBV19|TRBJ2-1|.|.
CASSIAPLPRRASYNEQFF
TGTGCCAGTAGTATAGCCCCACTCCCCAGGAGGGCGTCCTACAATGAGCAGTTCTTC
>14|TRBV5-1|TRBJ2-7|.|TRBD1
CASSLTGGPGEQYF
TGCGCCAGCAGCTTGACAGGGGGCCCCGGCGAGCAGTACTTC
>13|TRBV28|TRBJ1-2|.|.
CASSPNRGYGYTF
TGTGCCAGCAGTCCCAACCGGGGCTATGGCTACACCTTC
>15|TRBV5-1|TRBJ2-5|.|TRBD2
CASSLIAGWEETQYF
TGCGCCAGCAGCCTGATAGCGGGGTGGGAGGAGACCCAGTACTTC
>14|TRBV30|TRBJ2-1|.|TRBD2
CAHLGRETHNEQFF
TGTGCCCACCTAGGGCGGGAGACCCACAATGAGCAGTTCTTC
>15|TRBV7-9|TRBJ2-1|.|.
CASSIVRGAPNEQFF
TGTGCCAGCAGCATAGTACGGGGGGCTCCGAATGAGCAGTTCTTC
>16|TRBV4-1|TRBJ2-1|once|TRBD1
CASSQRPGQGDNEQFF
TGCGCCAGCAGCCAAAGACCGGGACAGGGGGATAATGAGCAGTTCTTC
>15|TRBV28|TRBJ2-2|.|TRBD2
CASRIAGVRTGELFF
TGTGCCAGCAGAATAGCGGGAGTGAGGACCGGGGAGCTGTTTTTT
>16|TRBV5-4|TRBJ1-5|.|TRBD1
CASSFKQGAGNQPQHF
TGTGCCAGCAGCTTTAAACAGGGGGCTGGCAATCAGCCCCAGCATTTT
>16|TRBV14|TRBJ2-1|.|.
CASSRSDGTNRHEQFF
TGTGCCAGCAGCCGATCGGACGGCACAAACCGCCATGAGCAGTTCTTC
>12|TRBV28|TRBJ1-2|.|.
CASSQRSYGYTF
TGTGCCAGCAGCCAACGCTCTTATGGCTACACCTTC
>18|TRBV28|TRBJ2-4|.|TRBD1
CASIDHPGQGSAKNIQYF
TGTGCCAGCATCGACCACCCCGGACAGGGCTCAGCCAAAAACATTCAGTACTTC
>16|TRBV7-9|TRBJ1-6|.|.
CASSLGTGSYNSPLHF
TGTGCCAGCAGCTTAGGAACAGGGAGCTATAATTCACCCCTCCACTTT
>12|TRBV29-1|TRBJ1-2|.|.
CSVGGSNYGYTF
TGCAGCGTTGGTGGCAGTAACTATGGCTACACCTTC
>15|TRBV6-5|TRBJ2-7|.|TRBD1
CASRPIRTGTYEQYF
TGTGCCAGCAGACCCATCCGGACAGGGACTTACGAGCAGTACTTC
>15|TRBV5-1|TRBJ2-3|.|TRBD2
CASRGLAGSTDTQYF
TGCGCCAGCAGAGGACTAGCGGGAAGCACAGATACGCAGTATTTT
>14|TRBV2|TRBJ1-5|.|TRBD1
CASSTGGAGQPQHF
TGTGCCAGCAGTACAGGGGGCGCAGGGCAGCCCCAGCATTTT
>15|TRBV6-5|TRBJ2-2|.|.
CASSYSQTNTGELFF
TGTGCCAGCAGTTACTCGCAGACTAACACCGGGGAGCTGTTTTTT
>14|TRBV5-1|TRBJ1-2|.|.
CASSLSTRDYGYTF
TGCGCCAGCAGCTTGTCTACCAGGGACTATGGCTACACCTTC
>15|TRBV27|TRBJ1-6|.|.
CASSLSRSGGSPLHF
TGTGCCAGCAGTTTATCGAGGAGTGGGGGTTCACCCCTCCACTTT
>17|TRBV18|TRBJ2-1|.|TRBD2
CASSQGLAGGSYNEQFF
TGTGCCAGCTCACAGGGACTAGCGGGAGGATCATACAATGAGCAGTTCTTC
>12|TRBV6-5|TRBJ2-3|.|TRBD2
CAIRTSTGRQYF
TGTGCCATCAGGACTAGCACAGGAAGGCAGTATTTT
>16|TRBV9|TRBJ2-1|.|TRBD2
CASTTSWTSGSNEQFF
TGTGCCAGCACGACGTCCTGGACTAGCGGGAGCAATGAGCAGTTCTTC
>15|TRBV19|TRBJ1-4|.|.
CASRPSQVPNEKLFF
TGTGCCAGTAGACCGTCTCAGGTTCCAAATGAAAAACTGTTTTTT
>13|TRBV7-9|TRBJ1-6|.|.
CAISHRADSPLHF
TGTGCCATCTCCCACAGGGCCGATTCACCCCTCCACTTT
>14|TRBV2|TRBJ1-4|few|.
CASTDRTVNEKLFF
TGTGCCAGCACAGATCGGACGGTGAATGAAAAACTGTTTTTT
>14|TRBV6-1|TRBJ2-7|.|.
CASSQDRTRYEQYF
TGTGCCAGCAGTCAAGACAGGACGCGCTACGAGCAGTACTTC
>13|TRBV14|TRBJ1-1|.|.
CASSQDRGGSAFF
TGTGCCAGCAGCCAAGATCGCGGGGGGTCAGCTTTCTTT
>13|TRBV29-1|TRBJ1-2|.|.
CSVDPQMVGGYTF
TGCAGCGTGGACCCGCAGATGGTGGGTGGCTACACCTTC
>14|TRBV7-3|TRBJ2-3|.|.
CASSPGITGDTQYF
TGTGCCAGCAGCCCCGGGATAACCGGAGATACGCAGTATTTT
>14|TRBV7-9|TRBJ2-3|.|.
CASSLSASTDTQYF
TGTGCCAGCAGCTTGTCTGCGAGCACAGATACGCAGTATTTT